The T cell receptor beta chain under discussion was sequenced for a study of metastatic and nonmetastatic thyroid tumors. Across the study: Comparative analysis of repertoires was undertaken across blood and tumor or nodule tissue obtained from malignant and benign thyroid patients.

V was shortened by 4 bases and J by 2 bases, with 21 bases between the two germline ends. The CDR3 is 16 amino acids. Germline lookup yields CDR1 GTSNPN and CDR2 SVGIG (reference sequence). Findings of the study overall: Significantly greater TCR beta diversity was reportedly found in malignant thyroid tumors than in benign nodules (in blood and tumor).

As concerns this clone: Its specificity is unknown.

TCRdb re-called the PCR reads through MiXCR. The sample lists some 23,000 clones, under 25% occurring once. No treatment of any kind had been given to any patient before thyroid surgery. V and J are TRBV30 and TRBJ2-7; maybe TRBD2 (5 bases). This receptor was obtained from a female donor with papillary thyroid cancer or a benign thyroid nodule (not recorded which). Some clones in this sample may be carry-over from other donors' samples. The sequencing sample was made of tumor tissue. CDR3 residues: CAWMAPRTSSTYEQYF. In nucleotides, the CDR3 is TGTGCCTGGATGGCCCCAAGAACTAGTTCTACCTACGAGCAGTACTTC. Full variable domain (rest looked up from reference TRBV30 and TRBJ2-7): SQTIHQWPATLVQPVGSPLSLECTVEGTSNPNLYWYRQAAGRGLQLLFYSVGIGQISSEVPQNLSASRPQDRQFILSSKKLLLSDSGFYLCAWMAPRTSSTYEQYFGPGTRLTVT.